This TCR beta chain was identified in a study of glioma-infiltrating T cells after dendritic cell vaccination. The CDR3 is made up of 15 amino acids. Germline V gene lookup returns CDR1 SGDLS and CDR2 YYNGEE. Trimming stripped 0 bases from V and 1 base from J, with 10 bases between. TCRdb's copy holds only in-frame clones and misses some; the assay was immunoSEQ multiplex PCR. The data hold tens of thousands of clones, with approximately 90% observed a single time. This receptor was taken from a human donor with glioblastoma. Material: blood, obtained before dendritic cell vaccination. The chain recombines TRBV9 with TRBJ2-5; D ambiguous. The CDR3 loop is CASSVGAQLQETQYF. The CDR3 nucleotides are TGTGCCAGCAGCGTAGGGGCCCAGCTCCAAGAGACCCAGTACTTC.